This TCR beta chain came from a study of OX40 agonist ivuxolimab in advanced cancers. Turning to the study itself: At doses from 0.01 to 10 mg/kg, patients were given intravenous ivuxolimab every 2 weeks.

Patients had blood sampled at baseline and again on cycle 4 day 1 and cycle 7 day 1. The CDR3 sequence is 14 residues long. The V segment lost 7 bases and the J segment 4 bases; nucleotides outside the gene matches: 6. The germline V gene encodes CDR1 MNHEY and CDR2 SVGAGI. Here immunoSEQ multiplex PCR was the method, and the copy in TCRdb shows in-frame clones only, minus some. The sample includes about 79,000 clones, around 85% seen only once; the top ten take 3% to 4.5%. The rearrangement uses TRBV6-5 and TRBJ1-5; 8 bases map to TRBD1. The sequencing used CD4+ or CD8+ T cells sorted from blood, collected in a trial of the OX40 agonist ivuxolimab. The receptor was isolated from an adult with an advanced solid tumor such as melanoma, head and neck, liver or kidney cancer. The CDR3: CASNHRQGNQPQHF. The CDR3 DNA sequence: TGTGCCAGCAACCACCGACAGGGGAATCAGCCCCAGCATTTT.